This record covers a single T cell receptor (beta chain). Time point indicated: peripheral blood 6 weeks after treatment start. Between 1 and 8 samples, pretreatment and on-treatment, were given by each patient. The junction had 6 bases not matched to a gene; V was cut back by 2 bases and J by 2 bases. CDR1 is MNHEY and CDR2 is SVGAGI in the germline V gene. CDR3 size: 16 residues. This record belongs to a study of PD-L1 blockade in urothelial cancer. The wider study: There were a median of about 140,000 T cells in blood samples.

Every PCR received spiked-in synthetic TCR analog templates. Some clones are missing from TCRdb's copy, which holds only in-frame ones; the method was immunoSEQ multiplex PCR. This table has tens of thousands of clones, around nine tenths appearing once. Sequencing used PBMCs, obtained around atezolizumab (anti-PD-L1) treatment. This chain links TRBV6-5 with TRBJ2-3; TRBD1 matches at 8 bases. The sequence derives from a man aged 55 to 70 with urothelial cancer. Written as DNA, the CDR3 is TGTGCCAGCAGTTACAGGCCAGGGGGCCCCACAGATACGCAGTATTTT. This encodes CASSYRPGGPTDTQYF.